The next 14 T cell receptor beta chains were all read from a single sample in a study of cytomegalovirus exposure and HLA in healthy donors. Both 60 Vbeta primers and 13 Jbeta primers went into the PCR. Using immunoSEQ multiplex PCR, the repertoire was profiled, and TCRdb retains in-frame clones only, with some absent. This sample has approximately 140,000 clones; over 70% occur once, and the top ten carry 2.5% to 3.5%. Input material: PBMCs. The receptors come from a male donor in good health and CMV-seronegative.

The CDR3 DNA reads TGCACCAGCAGCCAAGTTACAGCGGGGGGGCCTACCGATGAGCAGTTCTTC. Its translation: CTSSQVTAGGPTDEQFF. The J gene is TRBJ2-1, the V gene TRBV1; the DNA was not compared with TRBD2, the D call given in the table. TRBV1 is marked as a pseudogene. The CDR3 spans 17 residues.

This chain's CDR3 is CASSPPSGQKNIQYF. CDR3 DNA: TGTGCCAGCTCACCTCCTAGCGGACAGAAAAACATTCAGTACTTC. This chain links TRBV18 with TRBJ2-4; D perhaps matches TRBD2 (7 bases). The ends were cut back, 3 bases at V and 4 bases at J, with 13 bases in the middle. The CDR3 length is 15 residues. Germline-derived CDR1 and CDR2 are KGHSH and LQKENI.

The rearrangement joins TRBV27 to TRBJ2-7, with a tentative D call TRBD2 (5 bases). V shed 4 bases and J shed 3 bases, with 13 bases lying between them. Looked up from germline, CDR1 is MNHEY and CDR2 is SMNVEV (reference sequence). The CDR3 is 14 amino acids. The CDR3 nucleotides are TGTGCCAGCAGTTCCTCCGGGATCGGCTACGAGCAGTACTTC. It is translated as CASSSSGIGYEQYF.

The chain combines TRBV29-1 with TRBJ2-2; 13 bases align to TRBD2. Losses at the gene ends were 4 bases for V and 6 bases for J; bases not matched to a gene: 11. The CDR3 has 17 residues. Germline loops: CDR1 SQVTM, CDR2 ANQGSEA. CDR3 amino acids: CSVGALAGGPVAGELFF. DNA of the CDR3: TGCAGCGTTGGGGCACTAGCGGGAGGGCCGGTGGCCGGGGAGCTGTTTTTT.

A few counts support this clone. The rearrangement links TRBV9 to TRBJ1-2, with 7 bases aligning to TRBD1. The J segment lost 4 bases and the V segment lost 4 bases, leaving 7 bases of the junction unmatched. From germline, CDR1 is SGDLS and CDR2 YYNGEE. CDR3 size: 14 residues. CDR3 region: CASSPQGGGYGYTF. In DNA, the CDR3 is TGTGCCAGCAGCCCCCAAGGGGGCGGCTATGGCTACACCTTC.

In its sample, this clone was seen a few times. The chain joins TRBV19 to TRBJ1-5; TRBD1 matches 7 bases. This CDR3 region has 14 residues. V lost 6 bases to trimming and J lost 4 bases; unmatched junction nucleotides: 6. Germline CDR1 reads LNHDA; CDR2 reads SQIVND (reference sequence). The CDR3 sequence is CASRPEQGNQPQHF. The CDR3, as DNA: TGTGCCAGTAGGCCCGAACAGGGGAATCAGCCCCAGCATTTT.

The chain combines TRBV6-5 with TRBJ2-1; TRBD2 might be the D (5 bases). CDR3 size: 14 residues. Germline V lookup: CDR1 MNHEY, CDR2 SVGAGI. V lost 8 bases and J 1 base, leaving 12 bases between the germline ends. The CDR3 sequence: CASQHGGSYNEQFF. For the CDR3, the DNA is TGTGCCAGCCAGCACGGAGGTTCCTACAATGAGCAGTTCTTC.

This clone was seen a few times. J is TRBJ2-5 and V is TRBV15; D might be TRBD1 (5 bases). Trimming pared 0 bases from V and 5 bases from J, leaving 10 bases between. CDR3 length: 14 amino acids. In germline, CDR1 is LNHNV, CDR2 YYDKDF (reference sequence). Here the CDR3 reads CATSRDTGWETQYF. CDR3 nucleotides: TGTGCCACCAGCAGAGACACAGGTTGGGAGACCCAGTACTTC.

This clone was seen once. V usage is TRBV29-1 and J usage is TRBJ2-7; 11 bases map to TRBD2. Unmatched junction bases numbered 10, after V lost 1 base and J lost 2 bases. Germline V gene sequence: CDR1 SQVTM, CDR2 ANQGSEA. The CDR3 loop spans 17 amino acids. In DNA form, the CDR3 reads TGCAGCGTTGAAGGGGGACCACTAGCGGGAGACCCCTACGAGCAGTACTTC. It translates to CSVEGGPLAGDPYEQYF.

This clone has just a few counts. The chain carries TRBV15 and TRBJ2-7; 10 positions agree with TRBD1. Losses at the gene ends were 1 base for V and 0 bases for J; bases not matched to a gene: 6. Germline-derived CDR1 and CDR2 are LNHNV and YYDKDF (reference sequence). The length of the CDR3 is 17 residues. CDR3 sequence: CATSRVSGTGVSYEQYF. In nucleotides, the CDR3 is TGTGCCACCAGCAGAGTTTCCGGGACAGGGGTCTCCTACGAGCAGTACTTC.

The CDR3 loop reads CASSSPGDYGYTF. The CDR3 region has the DNA TGTGCCAGCAGCTCTCCAGGTGACTATGGCTACACCTTC. The chain is built from TRBV7-2 and TRBJ1-2; D not certain. Germline values: CDR1 SGHTA, CDR2 FQGNSA. The V gene lost 4 bases and the J gene lost 3 bases, with 9 bases spanning the gap. CDR3 length: 13 amino acids.

This clone occurred a few times. V usage is TRBV18 and J usage is TRBJ1-4, with 8 bases lining up with TRBD1. V lost 5 bases and J lost 0; bases outside the gene matches: 8. Germline-derived CDR1 and CDR2 are KGHSH and LQKENI. This CDR3 has 17 amino acids. CDR3 protein: CASSSGTGPATNEKLFF. The CDR3 DNA is TGTGCCAGCTCATCCGGGACAGGCCCTGCAACTAATGAAAAACTGTTTTTT.

This chain links TRBV19 with TRBJ1-1; TRBD1 is a possible D gene (5 bases). CDR1 LNHDA and CDR2 SQIVND come from the germline V gene (reference sequence). The V end was cut by 4 bases, the J end by 0 bases, with 12 bases between. This CDR3 has 15 residues. Here the CDR3 reads CASSRQGGLNTEAFF. The CDR3 DNA is TGTGCCAGTAGTAGGCAGGGAGGCTTGAACACTGAAGCTTTCTTT.

Only one count was recorded for this clone. The chain carries TRBV2 and TRBJ2-3; perhaps TRBD2 as D (7 bases). Deletions cut 5 bases from V and 0 bases from J, with 9 bases between. Germline-derived CDR1 and CDR2 are SNHLY and FYNNEI. The CDR3 contains 14 residues. In DNA form, the CDR3 reads TGTGCCAGCAGTAGGGGGGGGAGCACAGATACGCAGTATTTT. This translates into CASSRGGSTDTQYF.